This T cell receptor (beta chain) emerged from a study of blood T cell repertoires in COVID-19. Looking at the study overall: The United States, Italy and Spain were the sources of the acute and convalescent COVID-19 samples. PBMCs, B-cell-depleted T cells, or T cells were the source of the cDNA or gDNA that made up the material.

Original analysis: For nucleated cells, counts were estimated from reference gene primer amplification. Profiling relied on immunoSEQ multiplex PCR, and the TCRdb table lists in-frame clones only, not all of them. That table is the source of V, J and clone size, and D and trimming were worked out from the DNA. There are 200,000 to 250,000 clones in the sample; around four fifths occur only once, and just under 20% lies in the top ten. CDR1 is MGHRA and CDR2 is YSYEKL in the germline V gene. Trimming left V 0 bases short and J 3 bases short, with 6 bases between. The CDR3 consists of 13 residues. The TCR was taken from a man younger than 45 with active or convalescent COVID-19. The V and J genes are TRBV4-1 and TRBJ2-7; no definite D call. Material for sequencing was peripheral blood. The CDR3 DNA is TGCGCCAGCAGCCAAGACGACAACTACGAGCAGTACTTC. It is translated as CASSQDDNYEQYF.